This TCR beta chain comes out of a study of blood T cell repertoires in COVID-19. Germline V gene lookup returns CDR1 SGHKS and CDR2 YYEKEE (reference sequence). Trimming shortened V by 3 bases and J by 2 bases, and 4 bases separated the two germline ends. The CDR3 is 12 amino acids. TCRdb keeps only in-frame clones here, not all; method: immunoSEQ multiplex PCR. This table holds about 250,000 clones, around 86% found once. Source material: peripheral blood. The rearrangement uses TRBV5-5 and TRBJ2-3, with no clear D. This TCR was sampled from a woman aged 55-70 years who had recovered from COVID-19. In DNA, the CDR3 is TGTGCCAGCAGCTCACTCACAGATACGCAGTATTTT. Amino acid sequence: CASSSLTDTQYF.